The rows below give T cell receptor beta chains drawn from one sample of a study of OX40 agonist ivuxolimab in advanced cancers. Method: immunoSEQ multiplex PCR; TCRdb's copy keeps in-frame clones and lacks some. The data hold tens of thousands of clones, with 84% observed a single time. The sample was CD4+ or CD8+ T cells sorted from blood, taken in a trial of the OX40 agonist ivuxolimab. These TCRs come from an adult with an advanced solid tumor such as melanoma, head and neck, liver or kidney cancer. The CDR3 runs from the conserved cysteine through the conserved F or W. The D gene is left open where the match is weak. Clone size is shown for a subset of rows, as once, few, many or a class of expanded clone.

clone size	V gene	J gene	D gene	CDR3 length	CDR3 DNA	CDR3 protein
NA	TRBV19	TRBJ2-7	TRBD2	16	TGTGCCAGTAGCTCACCGGGACTAGCGGGACCCTACGAGCAGTACTTC	CASSSPGLAGPYEQYF
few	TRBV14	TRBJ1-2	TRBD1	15	TGTGCCAGCAGCCAAGCGGGACAGCGATTCTTTGGCTACACCTTC	CASSQAGQRFFGYTF
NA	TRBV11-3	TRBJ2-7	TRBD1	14	TGTGCCAGCAGCTTACAGGGGGAGTCCTACGAGCAGTACTTC	CASSLQGESYEQYF
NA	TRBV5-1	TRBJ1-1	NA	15	TGCGCCAGCAGCTTGGGAGGTCAGCCCCGGTATGAAGCTTTCTTT	CASSLGGQPRYEAFF
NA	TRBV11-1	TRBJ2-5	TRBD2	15	TGTGCCAGCAGCTTAGAGGGAGGGTACCAAGAGACCCAGTACTTC	CASSLEGGYQETQYF
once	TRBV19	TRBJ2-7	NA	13	TGTGCCAGTAGTATTGGTCCGGGGGGCGGGCAGTACTTC	CASSIGPGGGQYF
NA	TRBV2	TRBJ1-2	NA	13	TGTGCCAGCAGTGACGCAGGGGCCGGTGGCTACACCTTC	CASSDAGAGGYTF
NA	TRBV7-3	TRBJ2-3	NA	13	TGTGCCAGCAGCCTTCTAGGTACAGATACGCAGTATTTT	CASSLLGTDTQYF
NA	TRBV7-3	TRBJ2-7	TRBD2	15	TGTGCCAGCAGCCGGACTAGCGGAACCTCCTACGAGCAGTACTTC	CASSRTSGTSYEQYF
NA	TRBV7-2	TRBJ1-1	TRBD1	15	TGTGCCAGCAGCTTAGCGGCAGGGGGAAACACTGAAGCTTTCTTT	CASSLAAGGNTEAFF
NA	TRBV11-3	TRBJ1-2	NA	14	TGTGCCAGCAGCTTTGATCGATTCGACTATGGCTACACCTTC	CASSFDRFDYGYTF
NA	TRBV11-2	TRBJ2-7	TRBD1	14	TGTGCCAGCAGCTTTTCCGCAGGGGGATACGAGCAGTACTTC	CASSFSAGGYEQYF
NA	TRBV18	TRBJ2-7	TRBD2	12	TGTGCCAGCTCAGTCGGGACTAGTGAGCAGTACTTC	CASSVGTSEQYF
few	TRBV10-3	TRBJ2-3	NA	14	TGTGCCATCAGTGACTCCAGGACCACAGATACGCAGTATTTT	CAISDSRTTDTQYF
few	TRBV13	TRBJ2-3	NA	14	TGTGCCAGCAGTGACTCTATGAGCACAGATACGCAGTATTTT	CASSDSMSTDTQYF
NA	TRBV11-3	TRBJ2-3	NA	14	TGTGCCAGCAGCTTAGTTAAATCGGGAGATACGCAGTATTTT	CASSLVKSGDTQYF
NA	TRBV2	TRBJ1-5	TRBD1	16	TGTGCCAGCAGTGAAAGGGCAGGGGGCGCCGATCAGCCCCAGCATTTT	CASSERAGGADQPQHF
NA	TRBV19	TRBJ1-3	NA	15	TGTGCCAGTAGTAGGGTCACGTTGGCTGGAAACACCATATATTTT	CASSRVTLAGNTIYF
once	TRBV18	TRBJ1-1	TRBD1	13	TGTGCCAGCTCACCAGGGACAGGGAATGAAGCTTTCTTT	CASSPGTGNEAFF
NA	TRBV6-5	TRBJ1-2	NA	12	TGTGCCAGCAGTTACTATGGGGATAGCTACACCTTC	CASSYYGDSYTF
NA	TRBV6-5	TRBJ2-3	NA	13	TGTGCCAGCAAACCCAGGGCAACAGATACGCAGTATTTT	CASKPRATDTQYF
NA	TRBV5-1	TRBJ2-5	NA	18	TGCGCCAGCAGTCGCGCTAGGGGCTTAAACGGCGTACAAGAGACCCAGTACTTC	CASSRARGLNGVQETQYF
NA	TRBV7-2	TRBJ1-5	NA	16	TGTGCCAGCAGCGGAGCGGCAGGGTATTACAATCAGCCCCAGCATTTT	CASSGAAGYYNQPQHF
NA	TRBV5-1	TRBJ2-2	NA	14	TGCGCCAGCAGCTTCAATGAGGGGTCCGGGGAGCTGTTTTTT	CASSFNEGSGELFF
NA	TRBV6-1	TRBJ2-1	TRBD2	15	TGTGCCAGCAGGACTAGCGGGGGGCCCTACAATGAGCAGTTCTTC	CASRTSGGPYNEQFF
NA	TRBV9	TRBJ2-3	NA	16	TGTGCCAGCAGCCCAACGACCGTAATTGACGCAGATACGCAGTATTTT	CASSPTTVIDADTQYF
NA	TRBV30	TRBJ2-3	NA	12	TGTGCCTGGGGTCAGGGCACAGATACGCAGTATTTT	CAWGQGTDTQYF
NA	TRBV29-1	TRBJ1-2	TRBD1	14	TGCAGCGTTGAATCGGCAGGGGGCGGCTATGGCTACACCTTC	CSVESAGGGYGYTF
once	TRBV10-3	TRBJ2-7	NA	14	TGTGCCATCAGGAATAGGGGAAGGGGGGACGAGCAGTACTTC	CAIRNRGRGDEQYF
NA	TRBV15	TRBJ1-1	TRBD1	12	TGTGCCACCGGAGCTGACAGGGAGAAAGCTTTCTTT	CATGADREKAFF
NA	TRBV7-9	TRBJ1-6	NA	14	TGTGCCAGCAGCTTGGCGGGGGGGGATTCACCCCTCCACTTT	CASSLAGGDSPLHF
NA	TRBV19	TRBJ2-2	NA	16	TGTGCCAGTAGTATAACGGCAGGGGCGGTCACCGGGGAGCTGTTTTTT	CASSITAGAVTGELFF
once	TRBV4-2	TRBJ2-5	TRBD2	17	TGTGCCAGCAGCCTCGGGACTAGCGGGAGGAACCAAGAGACCCAGTACTTC	CASSLGTSGRNQETQYF
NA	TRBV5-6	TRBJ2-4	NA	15	TGTGCCAGCAGTCTGTTGGGTACTGGCAAAAACATTCAGTACTTC	CASSLLGTGKNIQYF
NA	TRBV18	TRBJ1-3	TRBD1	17	TGTGCCAGCTCACCATCGACAGGGGGAATCTCTGGAAACACCATATATTTT	CASSPSTGGISGNTIYF
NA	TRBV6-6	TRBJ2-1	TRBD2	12	TGTGCCAGCAGCAAACTAGCGAATGAGCAGTTCTTC	CASSKLANEQFF
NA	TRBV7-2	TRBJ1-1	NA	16	TGTGCCAGCAGCTTAGGGGCGGCCGGTAGTGGCACTGAAGCTTTCTTT	CASSLGAAGSGTEAFF
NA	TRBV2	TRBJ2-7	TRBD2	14	TGTGCCAGCAGTGAAGTTTTTAGCGGGATGGAGCAGTACTTC	CASSEVFSGMEQYF
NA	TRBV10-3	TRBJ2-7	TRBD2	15	TGTGCCATCAGTGAGTCGACTAGCGGGGCTTACGAGCAGTACTTC	CAISESTSGAYEQYF
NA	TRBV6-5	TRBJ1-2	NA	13	TGTGCCAGCAGATGGACGGTCGAGAATGGCTACACCTTC	CASRWTVENGYTF
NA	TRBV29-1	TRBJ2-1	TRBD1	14	TGCAGCGCGCCCCGGGACAGGGGGGGTTATGAGCAGTTCTTC	CSAPRDRGGYEQFF
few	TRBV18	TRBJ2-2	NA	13	TGTGCCAGCTCACCCACAGGAACCGGGGAGCTGTTTTTT	CASSPTGTGELFF